These T cell receptor beta chains were read from a single sample in a study of cytomegalovirus exposure and HLA in healthy donors. Profiling relied on immunoSEQ multiplex PCR, and the TCRdb table lists in-frame clones only, not all of them. Of under 200,000 clones in the sample, 80% to 90% are singletons; the top ten hold under 2%. Sequenced sample: PBMCs. The receptors stem from a man younger than 30 in good health and CMV-seronegative. Both conserved end residues are part of each CDR3. A D gene is named only where the DNA matches it firmly.

CDR3: CASSIGGGSSYEQYF
DNA: TGTGCCAGTAGTATAGGTGGCGGCAGCTCCTACGAGCAGTACTTC
D: NA
V: TRBV19
J: TRBJ2-7

CDR3: CAISESVGGPTNSPLHF
DNA: TGTGCCATCAGTGAGTCGGTAGGGGGCCCGACTAATTCACCCCTCCACTTT
D: TRBD1
V: TRBV10-3
J: TRBJ1-6

CDR3: CASSQDGTGPRWELFF
DNA: TGTGCCAGCAGCCAAGATGGGACAGGGCCTAGATGGGAGCTGTTTTTT
D: TRBD1
V: TRBV14
J: TRBJ2-2

CDR3: CASSSTGLEKLFF
DNA: TGTGCCAGCAGTTCTACGGGATTGGAAAAACTGTTTTTT
D: NA
V: TRBV6-6
J: TRBJ1-4

CDR3: CASRDPLILGAGEKLFF
DNA: TGTGCCAGTCGCGACCCTCTCATCTTGGGGGCGGGTGAAAAACTGTTTTTT
D: NA
V: TRBV19
J: TRBJ1-4

CDR3: CAWSVPWTGVIRETQYF
DNA: TGTGCCTGGAGTGTACCCTGGACAGGGGTTATTCGGGAGACCCAGTACTTC
D: TRBD1
V: TRBV30
J: TRBJ2-5

CDR3: CASRAGQGLFYEQFF
DNA: TGTGCCAGCAGGGCCGGACAGGGGCTTTTCTATGAGCAGTTCTTC
D: TRBD1
V: TRBV2
J: TRBJ2-1

CDR3: CASSLGDSVAQYF
DNA: TGCGCCAGCAGCTTGGGGGACTCGGTGGCGCAGTATTTT
D: NA
V: TRBV5-1
J: TRBJ2-3

CDR3: CASSGGGTEAFF
DNA: TGCGCCAGCAGCGGCGGGGGGACTGAAGCTTTCTTT
D: NA
V: TRBV5-1
J: TRBJ1-1

CDR3: CATSRDINYGYTF
DNA: TGTGCCACCAGCCGGGATATTAACTATGGCTACACCTTC
D: NA
V: TRBV15
J: TRBJ1-2

CDR3: CASSVEGLAGDTQYF
DNA: TGTGCCAGCAGCGTAGAGGGACTAGCGGGAGATACGCAGTATTTT
D: TRBD2
V: TRBV9
J: TRBJ2-3